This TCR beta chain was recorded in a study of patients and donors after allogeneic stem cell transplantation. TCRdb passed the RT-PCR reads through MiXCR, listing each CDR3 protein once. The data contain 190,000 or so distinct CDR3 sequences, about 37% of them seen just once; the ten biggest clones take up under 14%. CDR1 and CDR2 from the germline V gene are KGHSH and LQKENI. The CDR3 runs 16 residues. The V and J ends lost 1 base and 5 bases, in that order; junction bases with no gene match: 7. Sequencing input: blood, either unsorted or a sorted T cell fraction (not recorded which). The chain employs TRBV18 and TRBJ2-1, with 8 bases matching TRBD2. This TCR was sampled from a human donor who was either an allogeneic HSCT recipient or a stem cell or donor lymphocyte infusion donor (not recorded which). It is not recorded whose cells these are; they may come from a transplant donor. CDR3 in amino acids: CASSPQELAGHNEQFF. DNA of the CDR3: TGTGCCAGCTCACCACAAGAGCTAGCGGGCCACAATGAGCAGTTCTTC.